Described below is a single T cell receptor (beta chain) sequence and its context. Germline V CDR1 and CDR2: MGHDK, SYGVNS. Losses at the gene ends were 8 bases for V and 0 bases for J; bases not matched to a gene: 8. CDR3 length equals 15 residues. The data stem from a study of CD8+ T cells in alopecia areata. Across the study: It was 6 to 18 months of tofacitinib, and then there were 6 months off drug.

Specified treatment: oral pan-JAK inhibitor, 5-10 mg twice daily. Following extraction, RNA underwent reverse transcription to cDNA, which served as the sequencing template. Clones were read by immunoSEQ multiplex PCR, and TCRdb kept only the in-frame ones, dropping some. The table shows hundreds of thousands of clones, with nearly 60% occurring only once. Sequenced material: CD4+ T cells sorted from blood, taken at week 24, from a patient treated with tofacitinib. This receptor was obtained from a human donor with alopecia areata. The V and J genes are TRBV25-1 and TRBJ2-3, with 7 bases that match TRBD1. Here the CDR3 reads CASARTGISTDTQYF. In nucleotides, the CDR3 is TGTGCCAGCGCTAGGACAGGCATTAGCACAGATACGCAGTATTTT.